These 25 T cell receptor beta chains share one sample of origin, sequenced in a study of tumor and adjacent non-tumor tissue in lung cancer (dated by TCRdb to between 2018 and 2020). The receptor library was made with multiplex PCR. This sample was sequenced with an Illumina HiSeq 2500. TCRbeta libraries were constructed through three rounds of nested PCR with primers (Table S4) according to protocols modified from ARM-PCR. TCRdb applied fastp at Q25 and MiXCR to the public reads, then kept only in-frame beta chains. Rows are unified per CDR3 protein, each entry keeping the most common DNA and genes. For this sample there are over 130,000 distinct CDR3 sequences; around 66% appear just once. The ten most abundant clones make up around a sixth of the sample. RNA was isolated from bulk unsorted tissue, and RNA quality was assessed with a NanoDrop ND-1000 and an Agilent 2100. The sequenced sample was lung tumor tissue. Every receptor here comes from a man aged 55 to 70 with small cell lung cancer.

In its sample, this clonotype was seen a few times. This may come from a read error, since a much larger clone is one base off. The conserved final phenylalanine or tryptophan is absent from the CDR3, which likely points to a read error. The chain has TRBV11-2 and TRBJ1-1, with D unresolved. Germline assignment: CDR1 SGHAT and CDR2 FQNNGV. V was shortened by 3 bases and J by 3 bases, with 5 bases between the two germline ends. The CDR3 sequence is 12 residues long. CDR3 nucleotide sequence: TGTGCCAGCAGCTTTTCATACACTGAAGCTTTCTTA. Amino acids: CASSFSYTEAFL.

The chain is built from TRBV7-8 and TRBJ2-7; the D is unclear. Looked up from germline, CDR1 is SGHVS and CDR2 is FQNEAQ. The CDR3 has 14 amino acids. V lost 1 base to trimming and J lost 0 bases, with 7 bases between them. CDR3 sequence (DNA): TGTGCCAGCAGCTTAGATGAGGCCTCCTACGAGCAGTACGTC. It codes for CASSLDEASYEQYV.

About this clonotype: Its ends do not fully match the called genes, so a read error is possible. The chain links TRBV14 to TRBJ1-6, with D possibly matching TRBD1 (5 bases). Germline values: CDR1 SGHDN, CDR2 FVKESK. The CDR3 has 14 amino acids. This chain's CDR3 is CVSSRSWGGSPPHF. Written as DNA, the CDR3 is TGTGTCAGCAGCCGTTCTTGGGGGGGTTCACCCCCCCACTTT.

A word on this clonotype: This may come from a read error, since a much larger clone is one base off. The genes are TRBV5-1 and TRBJ2-5; TRBD1 might be the D (6 bases). V lost 3 bases to trimming and J lost 2 bases, with 8 bases between them. The CDR3 loop spans 13 amino acids. Germline V CDR1 and CDR2: SGHRS, YFSETQ. The DNA of the CDR3 is TGCGCCAGCAGCTACGGACAGCAAGAGACCCAGTACTTC. It translates to CASSYGQQETQYF.

With regard to this clonotype: A much larger clone lies one base from this, so it may be a read error. Since no conserved phenylalanine or tryptophan closes the CDR3, a read error is the likely cause. The chain employs TRBV4-1 and TRBJ2-7; D is tentatively TRBD1 or TRBD2 (5 bases each). Per the germline V gene, CDR1 is MGHRA and CDR2 is YSYEKL. The length of the CDR3 is 18 residues. V lost 0 bases to trimming and J lost 0 bases, with 18 bases between them. For the CDR3, the DNA is TGCGCCAGCAGCCAAGAAACCCCCGAGGGTAGGGGCTCCTACGAGCAGTACATC. Translation: CASSQETPEGRGSYEQYI.

As for this clonotype: In this CDR3 the conserved last residue, phenylalanine or tryptophan, is missing, so a read error is likely. This sequence joins TRBV6-6 and TRBJ2-3, with D unclear. Germline V lookup: CDR1 MNHNY, CDR2 SVGAGI (reference sequence). Trimming stripped 6 bases from V and 5 bases from J, with 6 bases between. The CDR3 runs to 11 residues. The CDR3 DNA follows: TGTGCCAGCAGGTACAGAGATACGCAGTATTCT. Protein: CASRYRDTQYS.

The chain couples TRBV6-2 or TRBV6-3 to TRBJ1-5; D unclear. Between the trimmed V and J ends, which lost 0 bases and 3 bases, there was a span of 18 bases. Germline V lookup: CDR1 MNHEY, CDR2 SVGEGT. CDR3 length: 18 residues. The CDR3 region is CASSYSASGCGYNQPQHF. The CDR3, as DNA: TGTGCCAGCAGTTACTCAGCGTCTGGATGCGGGTACAATCAGCCCCAGCATTTT.

In its sample, this clonotype was seen once. V gene TRBV11-2 combines with J gene TRBJ1-1, with D possibly TRBD1 on 5 matching bases. CDR3 size: 14 residues. Trimming shortened V by 7 bases and J by 3 bases, and 15 bases separated the two germline ends. The V gene's germline CDR1 is SGHAT and CDR2 FQNNGV. CDR3 loop: CASTFRQTDTEAFF. CDR3 DNA: TGTGCCAGCACCTTTAGACAGACGGACACTGAAGCTTTCTTT.

Of note for this clonotype: This could be a read error, since a much larger clone is one nucleotide away. The chain uses TRBV11-2 and TRBJ2-3, with TRBD2 matching over 7 bases. In germline, CDR1 is SGHAT, CDR2 FQNNGV. The CDR3 sequence is 15 residues long. CDR3 sequence reads: CASSSPGGPSDTQCF. The CDR3 nucleotides read TGTGCCAGCAGCTCCCCGGGGGGTCCCTCCGATACGCAGTGTTTT. Supplemented by reference TRBV11-2 and TRBJ2-3, the full variable domain reads EAGVAQSPRYKIIEKRQSVAFWCNPISGHATLYWYQQILGQGPKLLIQFQNNGVVDDSQLPKDRFSAERLKGVDSTLKIQPAKLEDSAVYLCASSSPGGPSDTQCFGPGTRLTVL.

On this clonotype itself: The germline gene is not matched at one end of the junction; a read error may be the cause. The genes are TRBV6-1 and TRBJ2-7; D may be TRBD1 or TRBD2 (5 bases each). This CDR3 spans 12 amino acids. Germline CDR1 is MNHNS and CDR2 is SASEGT. CDR3 DNA: TGTGCCAGCAGTGAAGGGGGGTGGGAGCAATACTTC. Its translation is CASSEGGWEQYF.

About this clonotype: A much larger clone lies one base from this, so it may be a read error. The V and J genes are TRBV7-9 and TRBJ2-5; D is undetermined. CDR3 length: 11 residues. CDR1 SEHNR and CDR2 FQNEAQ come from the germline V gene (reference sequence). The CDR3 coding sequence is TGTGCCATCAGCTTAAGAGAGACCCAGTACTTC. Amino acids: CAISLRETQYF.

As regards this clonotype: The CDR3 carries no conserved terminal phenylalanine or tryptophan, so it likely arises from a read error. The V and J genes are TRBV12-3 or TRBV12-4 and TRBJ2-3; TRBD2 agrees at 10 bases. The trim removed 7 bases at V and 0 bases at J, leaving 7 bases unmatched. The CDR3 is 16 amino acids. The CDR3, as DNA: TGTGCCAGCACTCAACTGACTAGCGGGAGCACAGATACGCAGTATTCT. This codes for CASTQLTSGSTDTQYS.

The count of this clonotype is one. This chain uses TRBV20-1 with TRBJ2-1, with TRBD2 identical over 11 bases. The germline V gene encodes CDR1 DFQATT and CDR2 SNEGSKA (reference sequence). The length of the CDR3 is 16 residues. The CDR3 DNA reads as TGCACTACTACGGTAGCGGGAGGGACATTCGGCGGTGAGCAGTTCTTC. It codes for CTTTVAGGTFGGEQFF.

The gene calls are TRBV28 and TRBJ1-2; D is unresolved. The CDR3 spans 14 residues. Germline loops: CDR1 MDHEN, CDR2 SYDVKM. V gave up 3 bases and J gave up 4 bases, with 12 bases separating them. DNA of the CDR3: TGTGCCAGCAGTTTTATGGGCGGGCCCTATGGCTACACCTTC. It codes for CASSFMGGPYGYTF.

V usage is TRBV20-1 and J usage is TRBJ1-2, with unresolved D. The length of the CDR3 is 13 residues. The germline gives CDR1 DFQATT, CDR2 SNEGSKA (reference sequence). V gave up 2 bases and J gave up 4 bases, with 11 bases separating them. The CDR3 nucleotides are TGCAGTGCTAGAAATCAAGTCACCTATGGCTACACCTTC. It encodes CSARNQVTYGYTF.

Remarks on this clonotype: Being one base from a much bigger clone, this may be a read error. The CDR3 DNA reads TGCGCCAGCAGCCAGGGAATAGCGGGCTCTAGCACAGATACGCAGTATTTT. Residues: CASSQGIAGSSTDTQYF. The chain couples TRBV5-1 to TRBJ2-3; 7 nucleotides line up with TRBD2. With V trimmed by 4 bases and J by 0 bases, 11 bases remained unmatched. Germline V lookup: CDR1 SGHRS, CDR2 YFSETQ. CDR3 size: 17 residues. Looking up the rest from reference TRBV5-1 and TRBJ2-3 gives the full variable domain: KAGVTQTPRYLIKTRGQQVTLSCSPISGHRSVSWYQQTPGQGLQFLFEYFSETQRNKGNFPGRFSGRQFSNSRSEMNVSTLELGDSALYLCASSQGIAGSSTDTQYFGPGTRLTVL.

The V and J genes are TRBV12-3 or TRBV12-4 and TRBJ2-3; possibly TRBD2 for D (6 bases). The CDR3 totals 17 residues. The CDR3 sequence is CISSELGLTGGTDTQYF. The CDR3 nucleotides read TGTATCAGCAGCGAGCTCGGACTAACGGGCGGCACAGATACGCAGTATTTT.

Concerning this clonotype itself: The CDR3 does not end in the conserved phenylalanine or tryptophan, so this is likely a read error. The DNA is omitted, as the CDR3 cannot be located on it reliably, and the CDR3 follows TCRdb's listing. The rearrangement uses TRBV6-1 and TRBJ2-1; TRBD1, the table's D call, lacks a check against the DNA. Per germline, CDR1 MNHNS and CDR2 SASEGT. Counting both end residues, the CDR3 totals 16 amino acids. This CDR3 is CASRMGRIGVTHEQLL.

This rearrangement joins TRBV7-9 to TRBJ2-7; TRBD1 is a possible D gene (6 bases). CDR1 SEHNR and CDR2 FQNEAQ come from the germline V gene (reference sequence). V was pared by 5 bases and J by 2 bases, with 13 bases between. The CDR3 is 14 residues long. Written as DNA, the CDR3 is TGTGCCAGCAGCCTTGACAGGCTTCCCTACGAGCAGTACTTC. Its translation is CASSLDRLPYEQYF.

In this sample, this clonotype turned up a few times. The chain has TRBV12-3 or TRBV12-4 and TRBJ1-5; the D gene is possibly TRBD1 (6 bases). The V and J ends lost 3 bases and 5 bases respectively, with 14 bases between them. CDR3 size: 15 residues. The CDR3 reads CASSFGQGRDQPQHF. The DNA of the CDR3 is TGTGCCAGCAGTTTTGGGCAGGGGCGAGATCAGCCCCAGCATTTT.

This clonotype was detected once. This may stem from a read error, because a much larger clone lies one nucleotide away. It is likely a read error, because the conserved phenylalanine at the end of the CDR3 is missing. This chain connects TRBV6-6 to TRBJ1-5, with 7 bases aligning to TRBD1. The V and J ends lost 1 base and 6 bases, in that order; junction bases with no gene match: 6. The germline gives CDR1 MNHNY, CDR2 SVGAGI (reference sequence). The CDR3 spans 15 residues. Written as DNA, the CDR3 is TGTGCCAGCAGTTACTTGCAGGGGGGCACTCAGCCCCAGCATTTA. Amino acid sequence: CASSYLQGGTQPQHL.

As concerns this clonotype: The conserved phenylalanine or tryptophan normally closing the CDR3 is absent here, so this likely arose from a read error. The chain couples TRBV11-2 to TRBJ2-3; D possibly corresponds to TRBD1 (5 bases). This CDR3 is 14 amino acids long. Germline V gene data show CDR1 as SGHAT and CDR2 as FQNNGV. DNA for the CDR3: TGTGCCAGCAGCTTAGCCGGTGAAACAGGTACGCAGTATCTT. Translating it yields CASSLAGETGTQYL.

The V and J genes are TRBV29-1 and TRBJ1-1; D ambiguous. Deletions cut 4 bases from V and 3 bases from J, with 12 bases between. CDR1 is SQVTM and CDR2 is ANQGSEA in the germline V gene. The CDR3 contains 13 residues. CDR3 protein: CSVVRGADTEAFF. In nucleotides, the CDR3 is TGCAGCGTTGTTCGGGGAGCGGACACTGAAGCTTTCTTT.

By proportion, this clonotype is medium-sized. The chain couples TRBV11-2 to TRBJ2-1; 13 bases match TRBD2. Germline CDR1 SGHAT, CDR2 FQNNGV. The CDR3 runs to 18 residues. The ends lost 4 bases at V and 6 bases at J; junction bases unmatched: 12. The CDR3 sequence: CASSYYTRGLAGVNEQFF. CDR3 bases: TGTGCCAGCAGCTACTACACCCGAGGACTAGCGGGAGTCAATGAGCAGTTCTTC.

Notes on this clonotype: The CDR3 carries no conserved terminal phenylalanine or tryptophan, so it likely arises from a read error. The rearrangement links TRBV5-1 to TRBJ2-1; D might be TRBD2 (6 bases). The germline V gene has CDR1 SGHRS and CDR2 YFSETQ. V was pared by 4 bases and J by 9 bases, with 20 bases between. This CDR3 region has 15 residues. The CDR3 DNA follows: TGCGCCAGCAGCCCGTTAGCGGCAAGAACCCCTGAGCAGTTCATC. The encoded protein is CASSPLAARTPEQFI.